This T cell receptor beta chain was obtained from a study of T cells expressing NK-cell markers. After re-calling the 5' RACE reads, TCRdb lists one entry per CDR3 protein, DNA absent. Found here are 440,000 or so distinct CDR3 sequences; the top ten clones hold less than 7.5%. Sequences were obtained from blood T cells: a sorted CD56 or NKG2C T cell subset, CD4+ or CD8+ T cells, or bulk PBMC T cells (not recorded which). This clonotype was sampled from a woman between 18 and 70 years old in good health.

CDR3 sequence: CASTLTSGSYNEQFF. The chain combines TRBV7-9 with TRBJ2-1; the D gene TCRdb calls, TRBD2, cannot be checked with no DNA. The CDR3 sequence is 15 residues long. Germline-derived CDR1 and CDR2 are SEHNR and FQNEAQ (reference sequence).